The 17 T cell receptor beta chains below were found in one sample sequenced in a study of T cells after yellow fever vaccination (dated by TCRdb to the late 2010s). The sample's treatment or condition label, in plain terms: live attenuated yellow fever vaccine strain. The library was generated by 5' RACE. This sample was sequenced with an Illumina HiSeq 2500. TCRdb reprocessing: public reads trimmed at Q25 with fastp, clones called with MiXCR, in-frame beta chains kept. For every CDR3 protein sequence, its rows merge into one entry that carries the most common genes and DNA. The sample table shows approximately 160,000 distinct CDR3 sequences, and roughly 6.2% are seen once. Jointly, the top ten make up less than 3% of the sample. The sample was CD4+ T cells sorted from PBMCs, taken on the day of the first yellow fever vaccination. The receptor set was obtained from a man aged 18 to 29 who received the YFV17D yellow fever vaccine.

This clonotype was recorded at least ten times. CDR3 nucleotides: TGTGCCAGCGGACAGGGAGGCGAGCAGTACGTC. Its protein product is CASGQGGEQYV. This rearrangement joins TRBV6-2 or TRBV6-3 to TRBJ2-7; TRBD1 matches 8 bases. CDR1 MNHEY and CDR2 SVGEGT come from the germline V gene. This CDR3 has 11 residues. After removal of 8 bases from V and 6 bases from J, the junction contained 3 bases not matched to a gene.

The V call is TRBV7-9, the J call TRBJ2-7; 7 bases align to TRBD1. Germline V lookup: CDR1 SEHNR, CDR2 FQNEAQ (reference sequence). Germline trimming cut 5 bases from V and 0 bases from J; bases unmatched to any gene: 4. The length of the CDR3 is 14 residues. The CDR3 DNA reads TGTGCCAGCAGCCCGGACAGGAGCTCCTACGAGCAGTACTTC. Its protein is CASSPDRSSYEQYF.

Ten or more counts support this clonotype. The CDR3 region has the DNA TGTGCCAGCAGCGGTTCCTCCACAGGGAACGAGCAGTACGTC. It codes for CASSGSSTGNEQYV. The J gene is TRBJ2-7, the V gene TRBV5-6, with a weak D call TRBD1 (6 bases). V was pared by 4 bases and J by 5 bases, with 16 bases between. This CDR3 is built from 14 residues. From germline, CDR1 is SGHDT and CDR2 YYEEEE.

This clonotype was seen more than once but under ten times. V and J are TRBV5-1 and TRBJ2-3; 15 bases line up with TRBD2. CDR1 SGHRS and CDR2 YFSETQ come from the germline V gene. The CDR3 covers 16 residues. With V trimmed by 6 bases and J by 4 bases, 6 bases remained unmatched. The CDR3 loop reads CASTQRTSGGADTQYF. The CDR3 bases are TGCGCCAGCACCCAACGGACTAGCGGGGGGGCAGATACGCAGTATTTT.

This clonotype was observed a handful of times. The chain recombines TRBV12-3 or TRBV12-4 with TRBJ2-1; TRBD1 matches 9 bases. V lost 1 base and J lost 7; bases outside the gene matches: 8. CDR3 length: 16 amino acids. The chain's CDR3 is CASSLDRTGATNEQFF. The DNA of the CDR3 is TGTGCCAGCAGTTTAGATCGGACAGGGGCCACGAATGAGCAGTTCTTC.

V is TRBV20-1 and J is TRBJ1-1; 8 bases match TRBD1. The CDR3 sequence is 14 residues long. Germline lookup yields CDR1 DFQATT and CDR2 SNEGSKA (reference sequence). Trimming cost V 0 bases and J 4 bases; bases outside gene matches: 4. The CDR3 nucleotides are TGCAGTGCTAGAGACAGGGGGCGGGGCACTGAAGCTTTCTTT. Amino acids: CSARDRGRGTEAFF.

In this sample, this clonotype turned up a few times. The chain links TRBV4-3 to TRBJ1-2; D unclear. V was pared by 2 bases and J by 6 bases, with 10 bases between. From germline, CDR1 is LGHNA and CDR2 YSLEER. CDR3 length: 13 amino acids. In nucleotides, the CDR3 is TGCGCCAGCAGCCAAAGGGCCGACGATGGCTACACCTTC. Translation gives CASSQRADDGYTF.

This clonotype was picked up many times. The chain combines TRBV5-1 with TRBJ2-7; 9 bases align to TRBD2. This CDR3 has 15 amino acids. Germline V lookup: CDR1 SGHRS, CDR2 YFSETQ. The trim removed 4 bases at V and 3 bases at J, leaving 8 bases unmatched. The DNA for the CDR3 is TGCGCCAGCAGCGCCGGACTAGCGACCTTCTACGAGCAGTACTTC. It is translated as CASSAGLATFYEQYF.

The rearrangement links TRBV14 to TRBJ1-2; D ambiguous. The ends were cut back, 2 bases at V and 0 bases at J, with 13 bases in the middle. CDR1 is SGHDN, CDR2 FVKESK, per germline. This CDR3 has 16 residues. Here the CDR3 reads CASSQQTAASNYGYTF. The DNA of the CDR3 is TGTGCCAGCAGCCAACAGACGGCCGCCTCTAACTATGGCTACACCTTC.

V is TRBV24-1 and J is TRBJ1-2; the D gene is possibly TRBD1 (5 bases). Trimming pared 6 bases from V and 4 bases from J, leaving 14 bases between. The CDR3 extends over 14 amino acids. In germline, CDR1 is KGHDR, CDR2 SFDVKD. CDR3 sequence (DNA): TGTGCCACCAGTCACCAGGGTGTTTCCTATGGCTACACCTTC. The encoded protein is CATSHQGVSYGYTF.

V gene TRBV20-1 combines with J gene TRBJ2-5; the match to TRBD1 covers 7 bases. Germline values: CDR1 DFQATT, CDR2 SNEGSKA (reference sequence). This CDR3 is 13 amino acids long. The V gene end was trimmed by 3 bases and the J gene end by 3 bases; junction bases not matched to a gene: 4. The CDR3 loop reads CSARGQSKETQYF. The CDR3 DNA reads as TGCAGTGCTAGGGGACAGTCTAAAGAGACCCAGTACTTC.

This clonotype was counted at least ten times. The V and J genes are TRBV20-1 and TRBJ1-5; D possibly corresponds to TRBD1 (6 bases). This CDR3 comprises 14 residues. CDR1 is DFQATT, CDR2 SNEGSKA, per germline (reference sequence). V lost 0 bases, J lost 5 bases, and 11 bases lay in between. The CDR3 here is CSARDRDTHQPQHF. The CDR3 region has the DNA TGCAGTGCTAGAGATCGGGACACCCATCAGCCCCAGCATTTT.

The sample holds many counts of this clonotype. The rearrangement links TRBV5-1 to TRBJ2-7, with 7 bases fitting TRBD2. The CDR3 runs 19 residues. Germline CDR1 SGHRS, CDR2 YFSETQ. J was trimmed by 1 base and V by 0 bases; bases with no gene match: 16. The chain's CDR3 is CASSLGFAGTTEGSYEQYF. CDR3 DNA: TGCGCCAGCAGCTTGGGGTTTGCAGGGACTACGGAAGGTTCCTACGAGCAGTACTTC.

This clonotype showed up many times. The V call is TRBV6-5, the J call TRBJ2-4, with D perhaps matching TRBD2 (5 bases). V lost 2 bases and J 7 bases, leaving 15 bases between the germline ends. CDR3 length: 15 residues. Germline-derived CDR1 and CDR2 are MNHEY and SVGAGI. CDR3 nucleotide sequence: TGTGCCAGCAGTTACGGTGCTAGCCCGACCAACATTCAGTACTTC. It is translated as CASSYGASPTNIQYF.

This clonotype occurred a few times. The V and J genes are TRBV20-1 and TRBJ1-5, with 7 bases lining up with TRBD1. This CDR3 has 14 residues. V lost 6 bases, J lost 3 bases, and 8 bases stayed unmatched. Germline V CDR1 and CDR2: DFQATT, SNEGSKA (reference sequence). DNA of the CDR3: TGCAGTGCAGCGACAGGGTCAGTCAATCAGCCCCAGCATTTT. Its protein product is CSAATGSVNQPQHF.

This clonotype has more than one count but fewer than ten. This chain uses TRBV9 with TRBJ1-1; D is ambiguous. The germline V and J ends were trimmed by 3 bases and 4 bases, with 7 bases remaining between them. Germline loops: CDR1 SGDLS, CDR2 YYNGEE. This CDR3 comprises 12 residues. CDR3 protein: CASSGWATEAFF. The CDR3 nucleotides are TGTGCCAGCAGCGGCTGGGCCACTGAAGCTTTCTTT.

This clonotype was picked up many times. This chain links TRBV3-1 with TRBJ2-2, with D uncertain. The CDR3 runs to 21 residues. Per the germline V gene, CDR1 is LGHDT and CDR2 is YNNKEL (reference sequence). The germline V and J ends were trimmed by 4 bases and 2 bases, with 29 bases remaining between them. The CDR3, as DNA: TGTGCCAGCAGCCCTACCCCGGGCACCACCAGGAGAAGTACAAACACCGGGGAGCTGTTTTTT. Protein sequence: CASSPTPGTTRRSTNTGELFF.